Each of the 24 T cell receptor beta chains below was sequenced from the same sample in a study of blood T cell repertoires in COVID-19 (dated by TCRdb to 2018 to 2020). Library preparation was by the immunoSEQ multiplex PCR assay. The source is immuneACCESS, and TCRdb retained only in-frame sequences with V and J called. Part of the clones is not carried over; for the studies checked, unresolved V genes explain less than half of this, and the remainder is unexplained. The sample table contains about 320,000 clones; only one count was recorded for approximately 88% of them. The biggest ten clones account for approximately 5.2% of the sample. The sample consisted of PBMCs or T cells enriched from blood (not recorded which). Receptors were obtained from a man aged 60 to 75 who had recovered from COVID-19.

V usage is TRBV6-2 or TRBV6-3 and J usage is TRBJ1-5; 9 nucleotides match TRBD1. The J segment lost 1 base and the V segment lost 2 bases, leaving 3 bases of the junction unmatched. This CDR3 region has 16 residues. Germline-derived CDR1 and CDR2 are MNHEY and SVGEGT. The CDR3 nucleotides are TGTGCCAGCAGTTACACAGGGGGCAGAAGCAATCAGCCCCAGCATTTT. Its translation is CASSYTGGRSNQPQHF.

The chain is built from TRBV5-1 and TRBJ2-1; 14 bases line up with TRBD2. The CDR3 is made up of 18 amino acids. Germline V gene data show CDR1 as SGHRS and CDR2 as YFSETQ. V was pared by 1 base and J by 8 bases, with 11 bases of the junction left unmatched. The CDR3 nucleotides read TGCGCCAGCAGCTTGTGGAGTGGGACTAGCGGGAGTTTGGATGAGCAGTTCTTC. Protein product: CASSLWSGTSGSLDEQFF.

This rearrangement joins TRBV5-6 to TRBJ2-7; D is unresolved. V lost 1 base to trimming and J lost 4 bases, with 15 bases between them. Germline V gene data show CDR1 as SGHDT and CDR2 as YYEEEE. The CDR3 runs 15 residues. The CDR3 bases are TGTGCCAGCAGCTTGATACCTGAGTCAGGATACGAGCAGTACTTC. It specifies CASSLIPESGYEQYF. Drawing the rest from reference TRBV5-6 and TRBJ2-7, the complete variable domain is DAGVTQSPTHLIKTRGQQVTLRCSPKSGHDTVSWYQQALGQGPQFIFQYYEEEERQRGNFPDRFSGHQFPNYSSELNVNALLLGDSALYLCASSLIPESGYEQYFGPGTRLTVT.

The chain joins TRBV28 to TRBJ2-3; 10 bases agree with TRBD2. J was trimmed by 5 bases and V by 0 bases; bases with no gene match: 2. CDR3 size: 15 residues. Germline V gene lookup returns CDR1 MDHEN and CDR2 SYDVKM. The CDR3 DNA sequence: TGTGCCAGCAGTTTATGGAGACTAGCGGGAGATACGCAGTATTTT. As protein: CASSLWRLAGDTQYF.

The V call is TRBV5-6, the J call TRBJ1-2, with 10 positions matching TRBD1. The CDR3 has 14 residues. J lost 6 bases, V lost 3 bases, and 5 bases had no gene match. Looked up from germline, CDR1 is SGHDT and CDR2 is YYEEEE. CDR3 loop: CASSSRQGANGYTF. As DNA, the CDR3 is TGTGCCAGCAGCTCAAGACAGGGGGCGAATGGCTACACCTTC.

V gene TRBV3-1 (or the pseudogene TRBV3-2) combines with J gene TRBJ2-1; 13 bases fit TRBD2. J was trimmed by 4 bases and V by 1 base; bases with no gene match: 4. From germline, CDR1 is LGHDT and CDR2 YNNKEL (reference sequence). The CDR3 contains 17 residues. The CDR3 protein is CASSQGVTSGRYNEQFF. The CDR3 DNA is TGTGCCAGCAGCCAAGGGGTGACTAGCGGGAGGTACAATGAGCAGTTCTTC.

This chain uses TRBV18 with TRBJ2-3, with 8 bases fitting TRBD1. The germline gives CDR1 KGHSH, CDR2 LQKENI. The CDR3 spans 17 residues. J gave up 0 bases and V 1 base, and 6 bases lay outside the gene matches. The CDR3, as DNA: TGTGCCAGCTCACCACTCCGGACAGGGAGTAGCACAGATACGCAGTATTTT. It translates to CASSPLRTGSSTDTQYF.

The chain uses TRBV28 and TRBJ2-2, with D uncertain. The CDR3 consists of 14 residues. Trimming removed 7 bases from V and 5 bases from J, with 14 bases in between. From germline, CDR1 is MDHEN and CDR2 SYDVKM. CDR3 residues: CASIPMPNTGELFF. The CDR3 region has the DNA TGTGCCAGCATCCCAATGCCTAATACCGGGGAGCTGTTTTTT.

This clone was seen only once. The J gene is TRBJ1-5, the V gene TRBV19; D is ambiguous. Per germline, CDR1 LNHDA and CDR2 SQIVND (reference sequence). V lost 3 bases and J lost 2, with 14 bases in between. The CDR3 consists of 16 residues. CDR3 coding DNA: TGTGCCAGTAGTATGGGCGCATTTAGAGGCAATCAGCCCCAGCATTTT. The encoded protein is CASSMGAFRGNQPQHF.

The chain combines TRBV6-5 with TRBJ1-2; 8 positions agree with TRBD1. Germline CDR1 reads MNHEY; CDR2 reads SVGAGI. The CDR3 is 15 amino acids. The ends lost 6 bases at V and 4 bases at J; junction bases unmatched: 10. CDR3 nucleotide sequence: TGTGCCAGCAGCCCGGACAGGGCGGCTGTCTATGGCTACACCTTC. This codes for CASSPDRAAVYGYTF.

The chain joins TRBV6-2 or TRBV6-3 to TRBJ1-2; 7 nucleotides agree with TRBD1. This CDR3 region has 12 residues. V lost 6 bases, J lost 4 bases, and 2 bases stayed unmatched. The germline gives CDR1 MNHEY, CDR2 SVGEGT. CDR3 sequence (DNA): TGTGCCAGCAGCAGGACAGGCTATGGCTACACCTTC. This encodes CASSRTGYGYTF.

In this sample, this clone turned up once. CDR3 loop: CASSLGPGGPNYGYTF. The CDR3 DNA reads TGTGCCAGCAGCTTGGGGCCGGGGGGACCCAACTATGGCTACACCTTC. The V gene is TRBV5-6, the J gene TRBJ1-2; D perhaps matches TRBD1 (5 bases). V was clipped by 0 bases and J by 2 bases, with 14 bases between them. The germline V gene has CDR1 SGHDT and CDR2 YYEEEE. This CDR3 has 16 residues.

The chain employs TRBV2 and TRBJ2-1, with a weak D call TRBD2 (5 bases). V was trimmed by 2 bases and J by 2 bases, leaving 10 bases between them. From germline, CDR1 is SNHLY and CDR2 FYNNEI. This CDR3 has 15 amino acids. The CDR3 here is CASSERGVPYNEQFF. Written as DNA, the CDR3 is TGTGCCAGCAGTGAACGGGGAGTCCCCTACAATGAGCAGTTCTTC.

This clone came up a few times. The chain carries TRBV7-6 and TRBJ1-1; D uncertain. The CDR3 is 15 amino acids. Between the trimmed V and J ends, which lost 2 bases and 1 base, there was a span of 11 bases. CDR1 and CDR2 (germline): SGHVS, FNYEAQ. CDR3 sequence: CASSLLRGGNTEAFF. CDR3 in DNA: TGTGCCAGCAGCTTATTAAGAGGAGGGAACACTGAAGCTTTCTTT.

The rearrangement uses TRBV7-9 and TRBJ2-2; the D gene is possibly TRBD2 (6 bases). There are 15 residues in the CDR3. Germline V lookup: CDR1 SEHNR, CDR2 FQNEAQ (reference sequence). The V end was cut by 1 base, the J end by 1 base, with 7 bases between. CDR3 coding DNA: TGTGCCAGCAGCTTAGGCGGGGTGAACACCGGGGAGCTGTTTTTT. This sequence encodes CASSLGGVNTGELFF.

V usage is TRBV7-3 and J usage is TRBJ1-2; TRBD1 matches 7 bases. CDR3 length: 16 residues. J lost 2 bases, V lost 1 base, and 7 bases had no gene match. The germline V gene encodes CDR1 SGHTA and CDR2 FQGTGA. The CDR3 loop reads CASSLNGAQGNYGYTF. CDR3 coding DNA: TGTGCCAGCAGCTTAAACGGGGCACAGGGGAACTATGGCTACACCTTC.

The rearrangement uses TRBV11-3 and TRBJ2-1; D may be TRBD2 (6 bases). Germline loops: CDR1 SGHNT, CDR2 YENEEA. The germline V and J ends were trimmed by 1 base and 7 bases, with 20 bases remaining between them. This CDR3 is 17 amino acids long. The CDR3 sequence: CASSLVVGGSGQNEQFF. In nucleotides, the CDR3 is TGTGCCAGCAGCTTAGTGGTCGGGGGATCGGGGCAAAATGAGCAGTTCTTC.

The chain joins TRBV24-1 to TRBJ2-3; D might be TRBD2 (5 bases). V was cut by 9 bases and J by 9 bases, with 18 bases left in between. CDR1 and CDR2 (germline): KGHDR, SFDVKD. This CDR3 spans 13 amino acids. CDR3 DNA: TGTGCCACCGCAATGAGTCGGGATGGGACGCAGTATTTT. Translating gives CATAMSRDGTQYF.

The chain uses TRBV5-1 and TRBJ2-1; the D is unclear. Germline V lookup: CDR1 SGHRS, CDR2 YFSETQ. The CDR3 contains 13 residues. V was trimmed by 0 bases and J by 3 bases, leaving 4 bases between them. DNA of the CDR3: TGCGCCAGCAGCTTGGGCTACTACAATGAGCAGTTCTTC. Residues: CASSLGYYNEQFF.

DNA of the CDR3: TGCGCCAGCAGCTTGGGGGCCGCGACAGAAACTGAAGCTTTCTTT. Translating it yields CASSLGAATETEAFF. This chain uses TRBV5-1 with TRBJ1-1; maybe TRBD1 (5 bases). CDR3 length: 15 amino acids. The germline V and J ends were trimmed by 0 bases and 5 bases, with 14 bases remaining between them. The germline gives CDR1 SGHRS, CDR2 YFSETQ.

The chain is built from TRBV7-6 and TRBJ2-7; 7 bases are shared with TRBD1. Trimming cost V 5 bases and J 4 bases; bases outside gene matches: 2. The CDR3 has 12 residues. Germline V gene data show CDR1 as SGHVS and CDR2 as FNYEAQ. CDR3 sequence (DNA): TGTGCCAGCAGCGTACAGGGGTACGAGCAGTACTTC. This translates into CASSVQGYEQYF. The full variable domain, rest sourced from reference TRBV7-6 and TRBJ2-7, is GAGVSQSPRYKVTKRGQDVALRCDPISGHVSLYWYRQALGQGPEFLTYFNYEAQQDKSGLPNDRFSAERPEGSISTLTIQRTEQRDSAMYRCASSVQGYEQYFGPGTRLTVT.

This sequence joins TRBV3-1 (or the pseudogene TRBV3-2) and TRBJ2-5, with a possible D match to TRBD2 (5 bases). CDR3 size: 18 residues. Trimming shortened V by 0 bases and J by 4 bases, and 21 bases separated the two germline ends. Germline-derived CDR1 and CDR2 are LGHDT and YNNKEL (reference sequence). Here the CDR3 reads CASSQDVASSLTRETQYF. In DNA, the CDR3 is TGTGCCAGCAGCCAAGATGTCGCTAGCAGCTTAACGAGAGAGACCCAGTACTTC.

V is TRBV7-9 and J is TRBJ2-5; the D is unclear. Germline assignment: CDR1 SEHNR and CDR2 FQNEAQ (reference sequence). The CDR3 sequence is 12 residues long. V shed 5 bases and J shed 4 bases, with 8 bases lying between them. The CDR3 DNA reads as TGTGCCAGCAGCCCTTTGGCAGAGACCCAGTACTTC. Residues: CASSPLAETQYF.

The V call is TRBV6-6, the J call TRBJ2-7, with D hard to call. CDR1 is MNHNY, CDR2 SVGAGI, per germline (reference sequence). The CDR3 runs to 12 residues. V lost 2 bases and J lost 5, with 7 bases in between. This chain's CDR3 is CASSYDFNEQYF. In DNA form, the CDR3 reads TGTGCCAGCAGTTACGACTTCAACGAGCAGTACTTC.